This is a list of T cell receptor beta chains from one sample in a study of blood T cells in healthy people across ages. TCRdb processed the 5' RACE reads anew with MiXCR; each CDR3 protein has one entry. The table has about 800,000 distinct CDR3 sequences, roughly 25% seen once. This sample was also put to use in a study of T cells of mothers and their children.

The sequenced material came from blood. All receptors come from a boy younger than 18 in good health. CDR3s include the opening cysteine and the closing phenylalanine or tryptophan. The D gene is left open where the match is weak. Clone sizes are given selectively: once, few, many, or a class where the clone is expanded.

>TRBJ2-7|-|TRBV21-1|few
TGTGCCAGCAGCAAAAAGGGCTCGGCCGGGAGGCCTCTGGAGCAGTACTTC
CASSKKGSAGRPLEQYF
>TRBJ2-7|TRBD2|TRBV18|-
TGTGCCAGCTCACCGGAACCGGGCGGGAGCAGCTACGAGCAGTACTTC
CASSPEPGGSSYEQYF
>TRBJ2-5|-|TRBV7-2|-
TGTGCCAGCAGCTTATGGGGCAGGGATGGAGAGACCCAGTACTTC
CASSLWGRDGETQYF
>TRBJ2-7|-|TRBV12-3/TRBV12-4|-
TGTGCCAGCAGCCGAAGGGAATACGAGCAGTACTTC
CASSRREYEQYF
>TRBJ2-5|-|TRBV27|-
TGTGCCAGCAAGGACCGAGAGGCGGGGACCCAGTACTTC
CASKDREAGTQYF
>TRBJ2-5|-|TRBV6-5|few
TGTGCCAGCAGGCCTGGGACCCTCCAAGAGACCCAGTACTTC
CASRPGTLQETQYF
>TRBJ2-5|-|TRBV12-3/TRBV12-4|many
TGTGCCAGCAGTTTTTTAGGGGAAGAGACCCAGTACTTC
CASSFLGEETQYF
>TRBJ2-3|TRBD2|TRBV4-3|-
TGCGCCAGCAGCCAAGATTCTCCCCTCCCCGGCGTTAGCGGGAGCGCAGATACGCAGTATTTT
CASSQDSPLPGVSGSADTQYF
>TRBJ2-7|TRBD2|TRBV6-5|few
TGTGCCAGCAGTACCGCTAGCGGGGGGCCCTACGAGCAGTACTTC
CASSTASGGPYEQYF
>TRBJ1-5|-|TRBV7-2|few
TGTGCCAGCAGCGAAGGGCCAAATCAGCCCCAGCATTTT
CASSEGPNQPQHF
>TRBJ2-7|TRBD2|TRBV5-6|few
TGTGCCAGCAGAAACTCTAGGCTAGCGGGTACCAAGACCTACGAGCAGTACTTC
CASRNSRLAGTKTYEQYF
>TRBJ2-1|TRBD1|TRBV3-1|-
TGTGCCAGCAGCCTCGGAAAACAGGGGGCGATATACAATGAGCAGTTCTTC
CASSLGKQGAIYNEQFF
>TRBJ2-7|-|TRBV20-1|-
TGCAGTGCTAGCAGGGAGCACTACGAGCAGTACTTC
CSASREHYEQYF
>TRBJ2-5|TRBD1|TRBV13|many
TGTGCCAGCAGCTTAGACTGGGACAGCGGAGAACACCAAGAGACCCAGTACTTC
CASSLDWDSGEHQETQYF
>TRBJ2-5|-|TRBV20-1|-
TGCAGTGCTAGGCTACGCCAAGAGACCCAGTACTTC
CSARLRQETQYF
>TRBJ2-5|TRBD2|TRBV28|-
TGTGCCAGCACCACGGGACTAGCTGGGGGGGAGACCCAGTACTTC
CASTTGLAGGETQYF
>TRBJ1-1|TRBD1|TRBV6-1|few
TGTGCCAGCAGTGAAATACAGGGGGTCGGAACTGAAGCTTTCTTT
CASSEIQGVGTEAFF